Listed below are T cell receptor beta chains from one sample, sequenced in a study of OX40 agonist ivuxolimab in advanced cancers. The protocol was immunoSEQ multiplex PCR, while the TCRdb copy is restricted to in-frame clones and leaves out a portion. Of more than 80,000 clones in the sample, around nine tenths are singletons; the top ten hold 1.5% to 2%. The sample consisted of CD4+ or CD8+ T cells sorted from blood, taken in a trial of the OX40 agonist ivuxolimab. Every receptor here comes from an adult with an advanced solid tumor such as melanoma, head and neck, liver or kidney cancer. Each CDR3 is given with its conserved first and last residue. D genes are given only for firm matches. The size of a clone is reported for some rows only, either as once, few or many, or as a class for expanded clones.

TRBV18	-	TRBJ1-1	TRBD1	TGTGCCAGCTCACCCGGACAGGGGGTCATGAACACTGAAGCTTTCTTT	CASSPGQGVMNTEAFF
TRBV11-2	once	TRBJ2-6	TRBD1	TGTGCCAGCAGCTTCGAGATAGGGACAGGGGGGGCCAACGTCCTGACTTTC	CASSFEIGTGGANVLTF
TRBV11-2	-	TRBJ2-7	-	TGTGCCAGCAGCCGTGGACGAAGGGGCTACGAGCAGTACTTC	CASSRGRRGYEQYF
TRBV6-5	once	TRBJ2-7	-	TGTGCCAGCAGGATTAAAGGGACGGGAGCCTACGAGCAGTACTTC	CASRIKGTGAYEQYF
TRBV4-3	-	TRBJ2-1	-	TGCGCCAGCAGCCAAGGAGGGGCAGACTACTTCAATGAGCAGTTCTTC	CASSQGGADYFNEQFF
TRBV6-5	-	TRBJ1-2	-	TGTGCCAGCACCCCCGGGGGGGGAGGTGGCTACACCTTC	CASTPGGGGGYTF
TRBV6-1	-	TRBJ1-5	-	TGTGCCAGCAGTGAACTTCCACGAGGCAGCAATCAGCCCCAGCATTTT	CASSELPRGSNQPQHF
TRBV2	-	TRBJ2-5	TRBD2	TGTGCCAGCAGTGAGGTTGGGGGCGGGAGGCCAGGGGAGACCCAGTACTTC	CASSEVGGGRPGETQYF
TRBV7-9	-	TRBJ1-3	-	TGTGCCAGCAGCTTAGTTAGCTCTGGAAACACCATATATTTT	CASSLVSSGNTIYF
TRBV11-2	-	TRBJ2-1	-	TGTGCCAGCAGCTTAGGTGGGGGTTACAATGAGCAGTTCTTC	CASSLGGGYNEQFF
TRBV2	-	TRBJ1-2	-	TGTGCCAGCAGTCAGGGTCAGGGAGGTGTTTATGGCTACACCTTC	CASSQGQGGVYGYTF
TRBV29-1	-	TRBJ1-1	-	TGCAGCGTTGATGAAGAGGGCACGAACACTGAAGCTTTCTTT	CSVDEEGTNTEAFF
TRBV19	few	TRBJ2-3	TRBD1	TGTGCCAGTAGTATAGCGACAGGGGCAGATACGCAGTATTTT	CASSIATGADTQYF
TRBV19	-	TRBJ1-5	TRBD1	TGTGCCAGTAGTCGGGGACAGCCGTATAGCAATCAGCCCCAGCATTTT	CASSRGQPYSNQPQHF
TRBV7-9	few	TRBJ1-1	-	TGTGCCAGCAGCTTAGCGGGGGAAGGCGGGGCTTTCTTT	CASSLAGEGGAFF
TRBV4-1	few	TRBJ2-3	TRBD1	TGCGCCAGCAGCCTCGGGACAGGGAATAGAATAAACACAGATACGCAGTATTTT	CASSLGTGNRINTDTQYF
TRBV5-6	-	TRBJ1-5	-	TGTGCCAGCAGCTTGATAGGTCAGCCCCAGCATTTT	CASSLIGQPQHF
TRBV9	once	TRBJ2-1	TRBD2	TGTGCCAGCAGCGTAGGTTCTAGCGGGGGCTCCTACAATGAGCAGTTCTTC	CASSVGSSGGSYNEQFF
TRBV6-1	-	TRBJ1-2	TRBD1	TGTGCCAGCAGTGGAGCCGGACAGGGCAACTATGGCTACACCTTC	CASSGAGQGNYGYTF